These T cell receptor beta chains were read from a single sample in a study of OX40 agonist ivuxolimab in advanced cancers. The method was immunoSEQ multiplex PCR; TCRdb's version includes in-frame clones alone and lacks a portion of them. Seen here are about 80,000 clones, 80% to 90% observed once, and the top ten hold about 6%. Material: CD4+ or CD8+ T cells sorted from blood, obtained in a trial of the OX40 agonist ivuxolimab. All receptors come from an adult with an advanced solid tumor such as melanoma, head and neck, liver or kidney cancer. Both conserved end residues are part of each CDR3. The order of the fields is CDR3 length, clone size, D gene, J gene, V gene, CDR3 DNA, CDR3 protein. D genes are given only for firm matches. Clone size is not always given. Where it is, it says once, few, many or a class for expanded clones.

>13|-|-|TRBJ1-1|TRBV2
TGTGCCGGCACACAGGGTGAGAACACTGAAGCTTTCTTT
CAGTQGENTEAFF
>15|-|-|TRBJ1-1|TRBV5-5
TGTGCCAGCAGCTTGGATTCCAGGGGAACGACTGAAGCTTTCTTT
CASSLDSRGTTEAFF
>13|once|-|TRBJ1-1|TRBV19
TGTGCCAGTAGTATAAGAGCGAACACTGAAGCTTTCTTT
CASSIRANTEAFF
>16|-|TRBD1|TRBJ2-5|TRBV6-6
TGTGCCAGCAGTTACCGAGGACAGGGCCTCCAAGAGACCCAGTACTTC
CASSYRGQGLQETQYF
>16|-|TRBD1|TRBJ2-2|TRBV29-1
TGCAGCGTTGAACCGGGGACAGGGGGCGCCGGCGGGGAGCTGTTTTTT
CSVEPGTGGAGGELFF
>16|-|TRBD1|TRBJ1-2|TRBV9
TGTGCCAGCAGCGTAGCGGTAGGGACAGGGACCTATGGCTACACCTTC
CASSVAVGTGTYGYTF
>12|-|-|TRBJ1-5|TRBV27
TGTGCCAGCAGTTTTCCCAATCAGCCCCAGCATTTT
CASSFPNQPQHF
>16|few|-|TRBJ1-1|TRBV6-5
TGTGCCAGCAGTTACTCGATTGGGTCCCCCCACACTGAAGCTTTCTTT
CASSYSIGSPHTEAFF
>15|-|-|TRBJ2-5|TRBV27
TGTGCCAGCAGTTCACCGCAGGGGGGTGGGGAGACCCAGTACTTC
CASSSPQGGGETQYF
>13|-|-|TRBJ1-5|TRBV10-3
TGTGCCATGAGTTCTGATCCGAATCAGCCCCAGCATTTT
CAMSSDPNQPQHF
>15|-|TRBD2|TRBJ2-1|TRBV4-3
TGCGCCAGCAGCCAAGGTCTAGCGGGGGAGGGTGAGCAGTTCTTC
CASSQGLAGEGEQFF
>9|once|-|TRBJ1-1|TRBV3-2
TGTGTGATAAACGCTGAAGCTTTCTTT
CVINAEAFF
>15|-|-|TRBJ2-3|TRBV6-1
TGTGCCAGCAGGGGGTCTGCGTTGGGGGCAGATACGCAGTATTTT
CASRGSALGADTQYF
>12|-|-|TRBJ2-2|TRBV27
TGTGCCAGCAGTTTAGGTACCGGGGAGCTGTTTTTT
CASSLGTGELFF
>13|-|-|TRBJ1-1|TRBV9
TGTGCCAGCAGCGAGAGGGTTTGGACTGAAGCTTTCTTT
CASSERVWTEAFF
>13|-|-|TRBJ2-7|TRBV27
TGTGCCAGCAGCCCGGGGCCGAACTACGAGCAGTACTTC
CASSPGPNYEQYF
>12|-|-|TRBJ2-3|TRBV11-2
TGTGCCAGCAGCTCGGATATAGATACGCAGTATTTT
CASSSDIDTQYF
>14|-|-|TRBJ2-7|TRBV5-3
TGTGCCAGCACCGGGGTCGCGTGGTCCTACGAGCAGTACTTC
CASTGVAWSYEQYF
>17|-|TRBD1|TRBJ2-1|TRBV6-1
TGTGCCAGCAGTGTTCTCGGGACAGGGCAAACCTACAATGAGCAGTTCTTC
CASSVLGTGQTYNEQFF
>12|-|-|TRBJ1-2|TRBV5-1
TGCGCCAGCAGCTCCCTCTCCTATGGCTACACCTTC
CASSSLSYGYTF
>15|-|-|TRBJ2-1|TRBV7-3
TGTGCCAGCAGCCCAGGGGGGAGATTTCACAATGAGCAGTTCTTC
CASSPGGRFHNEQFF
>13|-|-|TRBJ2-5|TRBV5-1
TGCGCCAGCAGCCCCCGTGGGGGGGAGACCCAGTACTTC
CASSPRGGETQYF
>15|-|TRBD2|TRBJ2-3|TRBV7-2
TGTGCCAGCAGCTCTAGCGGGGGGCGCACAGATACGCAGTATTTT
CASSSSGGRTDTQYF
>12|once|-|TRBJ2-3|TRBV5-1
TGCGCCAGCAGCTTGATCACAGATACGCAGTATTTT
CASSLITDTQYF
>19|-|TRBD1|TRBJ2-1|TRBV13
TGTGCCAGCAGCTTAAGGGAGTTTGGACGGGACAGCTCCTACAATGAGCAGTTCTTC
CASSLREFGRDSSYNEQFF
>15|-|TRBD1|TRBJ1-2|TRBV27
TGTGCCAGCAGCCCGACAGGGAGGAATAACTATGGCTACACCTTC
CASSPTGRNNYGYTF
>17|-|TRBD1|TRBJ2-3|TRBV15
TGTGCCACCAGCAGAGAAACAGGCAGGGGGCCATCAGATACGCAGTATTTT
CATSRETGRGPSDTQYF
>14|-|-|TRBJ2-3|TRBV6-1
TGTGCCAGTGGTTTAAGGACCACGGCAGATACGCAGTATTTT
CASGLRTTADTQYF
>15|-|TRBD1|TRBJ2-1|TRBV7-8
TGTGCCAGCAGAGCCGGGACAGGTTCCTACAATGAGCAGTTCTTC
CASRAGTGSYNEQFF
>12|few|TRBD1|TRBJ1-1|TRBV29-1
TGCAGCGTTGAACCACAGGGGACTGAAGCTTTCTTT
CSVEPQGTEAFF